The next 27 T cell receptor beta chains were all read from a single sample in a study of neurological immune-mediated disorders (dated by TCRdb to the late 2010s). Library preparation employed 5' RACE. This sample was sequenced with an Illumina HiSeq 2500. TCRdb applied fastp at Q25 and MiXCR to the public reads, then kept only in-frame beta chains. Each entry is one CDR3 protein sequence, shown with its most common DNA and genes. The sample records tens of thousands of distinct CDR3 sequences, about 1.6% of which are singletons. Together, the top ten hold about a tenth of the sample. Sequencing was done on a sample of PBMCs. The source of these receptors is a woman aged 25-40 years with multiple sclerosis.

With regard to this clonotype: This may be a read error, as it is one base from a much larger clone. The genes are TRBV5-4 and TRBJ2-4, with a tentative D call TRBD2 (5 bases). From germline, CDR1 is SGHNT and CDR2 YYREEE (reference sequence). The CDR3 is made up of 13 amino acids. Trimming removed 4 bases from V and 10 bases from J, with 15 bases in between. CDR3 region: CASSLGVWEIQYF. The DNA of the CDR3 is TGTGCCAGCAGCCTCGGGGTCTGGGAAATTCAGTACTTC.

This clonotype appeared once. One base away lies a much larger clone, so this may be a sequencing read error. CDR3 residues: CATYVGVTDTQYF. Here the CDR3 DNA reads TGTGCCACCTACGTGGGGGTCACAGATACGCAGTATTTT. This chain joins TRBV6-5 and TRBJ2-3; the D gene could be TRBD1 or TRBD2 (5 bases each). Germline values: CDR1 MNHEY, CDR2 SVGAGI. The CDR3 loop spans 13 amino acids. The V end lost 10 bases, the J end lost 2 bases, and 13 bases lay between the germline ends.

This clonotype was counted ten times or more. V and J are TRBV5-1 and TRBJ1-1, with D possibly matching TRBD1 (5 bases). Trimming took 0 bases from V and 5 from J, leaving 11 bases between them. The CDR3 length is 14 residues. Germline lookup yields CDR1 SGHRS and CDR2 YFSETQ. The CDR3 nucleotides read TGCGCCAGCAGCTTGGGGGTGGGGCAAACTGAAGCTTTCTTT. This codes for CASSLGVGQTEAFF.

Ten or more counts support this clonotype. The chain combines TRBV7-2 with TRBJ2-2; 7 bases agree with TRBD2. The germline CDR1 and CDR2 sequences are SGHTA and FQGNSA. The CDR3 is 12 amino acids. Trimming removed 5 bases from V and 12 bases from J; junction bases left unmatched: 6. The CDR3 DNA reads TGTGCCAGCAGCCCAAGCGGGGCACAGCTGTTTTTT. Translation: CASSPSGAQLFF.

In its sample, this clonotype was seen many times. The CDR3 coding sequence is TGTGCCAGCAGGGACTCTTGGGTGAACACTGAAGCTTTCTTT. Residues: CASRDSWVNTEAFF. The V and J genes are TRBV25-1 and TRBJ1-1; no clear D gene. CDR3 size: 14 residues. From germline, CDR1 is MGHDK and CDR2 SYGVNS. V lost 6 bases to trimming and J lost 0 bases, with 11 bases between them.

This clonotype was seen ten or more times. V is TRBV11-2 and J is TRBJ2-3; no reliable D call. V lost 4 bases to trimming and J lost 9 bases, with 11 bases between them. This CDR3 comprises 12 residues. CDR1 and CDR2 (germline): SGHAT, FQNNGV. CDR3 bases: TGTGCCAGCAGCTCCCTAGGTGGAACGCAGTATTTT. Its protein is CASSSLGGTQYF.

This clonotype was recorded many times. V and J are TRBV29-1 and TRBJ1-2; TRBD1 matches at 8 bases. The CDR3 length is 14 residues. V gave up 5 bases and J gave up 6 bases; unmatched junction bases: 11. Germline V gene data show CDR1 as SQVTM and CDR2 as ANQGSEA. The DNA of the CDR3 is TGCAGCGTTCGGAGAACGAACAGGGGGGATGGCTACACCTTC. Its translation: CSVRRTNRGDGYTF.

This clonotype was seen at least ten times. The chain is built from TRBV7-6 and TRBJ2-1; D is unresolved. The V end was cut by 2 bases, the J end by 0 bases, with 8 bases between. CDR1 is SGHVS, CDR2 FNYEAQ, per germline. The CDR3 contains 15 residues. CDR3 sequence (DNA): TGTGCCAGCAGCTTAACACTTGGCTCCTACAATGAGCAGTTCTTC. Residues: CASSLTLGSYNEQFF.

At least ten counts were recorded for this clonotype. The genes are TRBV6-6 and TRBJ1-6, with D maybe TRBD1 (5 bases). The CDR3 has 14 residues. CDR1 is MNHNY and CDR2 is SVGAGI in the germline V gene (reference sequence). Trimming pared 6 bases from V and 9 bases from J, leaving 15 bases between. The DNA of the CDR3 is TGTGCCAGCAGGGAGGGACGGCTAATTTCACCCCTCCACTTT. It codes for CASREGRLISPLHF.

This clonotype was found many times. The CDR3 coding sequence is TGCGCCAGCAGCCATTACAGTACCCAAGGAAAACTGTTTTTT. Translation gives CASSHYSTQGKLFF. The rearrangement joins TRBV4-1 to TRBJ1-4, with unresolved D. Trimming shortened V by 3 bases and J by 10 bases, and 15 bases separated the two germline ends. The CDR3 length is 14 residues. From germline, CDR1 is MGHRA and CDR2 YSYEKL.

This clonotype was counted at least ten times. V and J are TRBV20-1 and TRBJ2-5; no firm D call. Germline CDR1 DFQATT, CDR2 SNEGSKA (reference sequence). This CDR3 spans 19 amino acids. V shed 6 bases and J shed 0 bases, with 29 bases lying between them. CDR3 nucleotides: TGCAGTGCCGAGATTCCCCCGGGTTCCCAAGGCCCTCACCAAGAGACCCAGTACTTC. Translation: CSAEIPPGSQGPHQETQYF.

This clonotype was recorded many times. The genes are TRBV7-2 and TRBJ1-3; the D is unclear. Deletions cut 0 bases from V and 3 bases from J, with 0 bases between. Germline CDR1 SGHTA, CDR2 FQGNSA. This CDR3 has 12 residues. CDR3 in amino acids: CASSLAGNTIYF. The DNA of the CDR3 is TGTGCCAGCAGCTTAGCTGGAAACACCATATATTTT.

Ten or more counts support this clonotype. J is TRBJ1-6 and V is TRBV5-1; 7 bases are shared with TRBD1. From germline, CDR1 is SGHRS and CDR2 YFSETQ. With V trimmed by 5 bases and J by 10 bases, 6 bases remained unmatched. This CDR3 is 13 amino acids long. CDR3 in DNA: TGCGCCAGCAGTGCCACAGGGGACTCACCCCTCCACTTT. Translation gives CASSATGDSPLHF.

In this sample, this clonotype turned up many times. CDR3 nucleotides: TGTGCCAGCAGCGCCCGACAGGCGGGGGCCTACAATGAGCAGTTCTTC. The encoded protein is CASSARQAGAYNEQFF. The V call is TRBV9, the J call TRBJ2-1; possible D gene TRBD2, 7 bases. V dropped 3 bases and J dropped 2 bases, with 15 bases sitting between them. The length of the CDR3 is 16 residues. Germline V gene data show CDR1 as SGDLS and CDR2 as YYNGEE.

The rearrangement uses TRBV9 and TRBJ1-2; TRBD1 aligns across 8 bases. Germline V gives CDR1 SGDLS, CDR2 YYNGEE. Trimming cost V 5 bases and J 8 bases; bases outside gene matches: 11. The CDR3 loop spans 14 amino acids. The chain's CDR3 is CASSPDRGSRGYTF. The DNA of the CDR3 is TGTGCCAGCAGTCCCGACAGGGGTAGTCGAGGCTACACCTTC.

This clonotype has a count of ten or more. The chain recombines TRBV10-3 with TRBJ2-3; D is unresolved. The germline V and J ends were trimmed by 5 bases and 4 bases, with 10 bases remaining between them. Germline V gene data show CDR1 as ENHRY and CDR2 as SYGVKD. This CDR3 has 13 residues. DNA for the CDR3: TGTGCCATCAGTCCATCTGGCCCAGATACGCAGTATTTT. It specifies CAISPSGPDTQYF.

At least ten counts were recorded for this clonotype. The V and J genes are TRBV20-1 and TRBJ2-3, with 9 bases matching TRBD2. CDR3 length: 16 residues. Trimming removed 6 bases from V and 2 bases from J; junction bases left unmatched: 12. CDR1 is DFQATT, CDR2 SNEGSKA, per germline (reference sequence). CDR3 protein: CSAGGASSGVTDTQYF. The CDR3 bases are TGCAGTGCCGGAGGGGCATCTAGCGGGGTCACAGATACGCAGTATTTT.

This clonotype was counted ten times or more. J is TRBJ2-7 and V is TRBV7-2; 10 bases map to TRBD1. Trimming took 5 bases from V and 6 from J; bases not matched to a gene: 4. CDR1 and CDR2 from the germline V gene are SGHTA and FQGNSA. CDR3 length equals 13 residues. Here the CDR3 reads CASSRDRGSEQYF. CDR3 coding DNA: TGTGCCAGCAGCCGGGACAGGGGAAGCGAGCAGTACTTC.

The sample holds many counts of this clonotype. The chain employs TRBV5-1 and TRBJ1-1; D unclear. V was pared by 1 base and J by 1 base, with 8 bases between. CDR1 is SGHRS, CDR2 YFSETQ, per germline. The CDR3 has 14 residues. The CDR3 DNA reads TGCGCCAGCAGCTTGATGTGGAGGAACACTGAAGCTTTCTTT. Translating gives CASSLMWRNTEAFF.

This clonotype has ten or more counts. The V gene is TRBV5-5, the J gene TRBJ1-1; 10 bases fit TRBD1. Germline loops: CDR1 SGHKS, CDR2 YYEKEE (reference sequence). This CDR3 has 14 residues. The V segment lost 3 bases and the J segment 8 bases; nucleotides outside the gene matches: 7. CDR3 sequence reads: CASSWGQGSTEAFF. In DNA, the CDR3 is TGTGCCAGCAGCTGGGGACAGGGGAGTACCGAAGCTTTCTTT.

The CDR3: CASRSGLNTEAFF. Written as DNA, the CDR3 is TGTGCAAGTCGCTCAGGATTAAACACTGAAGCTTTCTTT. The V call is TRBV12-2, the J call TRBJ1-1. TRBV12-2 is marked as a pseudogene. The CDR3 covers 13 residues.

This clonotype was counted at least ten times. This chain connects TRBV7-3 to TRBJ2-3; D possibly corresponds to TRBD1 (6 bases). The CDR3 totals 16 residues. Germline V lookup: CDR1 SGHTA, CDR2 FQGTGA. Deletions cut 2 bases from V and 4 bases from J, with 16 bases between. For the CDR3, the DNA is TGTGCCAGCAGCTTAGCGACCGTCAGGGGCGCAGATACGCAGTATTTT. Amino acid sequence: CASSLATVRGADTQYF.

This clonotype was counted many times. The J gene is TRBJ2-7, the V gene TRBV29-1; 9 positions agree with TRBD1. After removal of 6 bases from V and 7 bases from J, the junction contained 10 bases not matched to a gene. This CDR3 spans 13 amino acids. The V gene's germline CDR1 is SQVTM and CDR2 ANQGSEA. The CDR3 reads CSVAWTGEGEQYF. In DNA form, the CDR3 reads TGCAGCGTGGCCTGGACAGGGGAAGGAGAGCAGTACTTC.

This clonotype came up many times. The missing conserved phenylalanine or tryptophan at the end of this CDR3 makes a read error likely. No DNA is shown, since the ends of the CDR3 on it are uncertain; the CDR3 is the one TCRdb lists. This chain links TRBV5-1 with TRBJ2-1; the tabulated D call, TRBD1, remains unverified against the DNA. Germline V gene sequence: CDR1 SGHRS, CDR2 YFSETQ. The CDR3 length equals 13 residues, ends included. The CDR3: CASSLDVGQLRFC.

This clonotype was observed at least ten times. The V gene is TRBV28, the J gene TRBJ2-7; TRBD2 matches 7 bases. The ends lost 7 bases at V and 3 bases at J; junction bases unmatched: 9. The CDR3 spans 14 residues. Germline CDR1 reads MDHEN; CDR2 reads SYDVKM. CDR3 amino acids: CASTPGGVLYEQYF. CDR3 nucleotide sequence: TGTGCCAGCACCCCGGGGGGAGTCCTCTACGAGCAGTACTTC.

This clonotype has a count of ten or more. V and J are TRBV4-3 and TRBJ1-4; D is unresolved. With 0 bases removed from V and 8 bases from J, the gap between germline ends came to 10 bases. The germline V gene has CDR1 LGHNA and CDR2 YSLEER. The CDR3 has 14 amino acids. CDR3 coding DNA: TGCGCCAGCAGCCAAGATCTGAGAGGAGAAAAACTGTTTTTT. Protein sequence: CASSQDLRGEKLFF.

This clonotype was picked up many times. V and J are TRBV12-3 or TRBV12-4 and TRBJ1-1, with D possibly being TRBD1 (6 bases). V lost 5 bases to trimming and J lost 0 bases, with 19 bases between them. This CDR3 spans 17 amino acids. The CDR3 region has the DNA TGTGCCAGCAGTCCGCGGACAAGGGGGACGCTGAACACTGAAGCTTTCTTT. Protein product: CASSPRTRGTLNTEAFF.